The next 24 T cell receptor beta chains were all read from a single sample in a study of regulatory T cells in long-lasting Graves disease. The time point is: newly diagnosed GD, antithyroid drugs for less than 3 months. PBMCs provided the RNA from which the TCR library was made. Library construction for TCR beta used iRepertoire HTBI primers and Arm-PCR of CDR3 regions. TCRdb itself ran the multiplex PCR reads through MiXCR, one entry per CDR3 protein. Of around 400,000 distinct CDR3 sequences listed, roughly 15% are singletons. The sample was peripheral blood mononuclear cells (PBMCs), taken at new diagnosis, from a patient treated with antithyroid drugs. The receptors come from a female donor with Graves disease.

Only a few counts were recorded for this clonotype. The V gene is TRBV4-1, the J gene TRBJ2-7; possibly TRBD1 for D (6 bases). The V end was cut by 0 bases, the J end by 3 bases, with 18 bases between. The CDR3 has 17 residues. CDR1 and CDR2 from the germline V gene are MGHRA and YSYEKL. CDR3 amino acids: CASSQEASRGPYYEQYF. The CDR3 nucleotides are TGCGCCAGCAGCCAAGAGGCTAGCAGGGGACCTTACTACGAGCAGTACTTC.

The chain combines TRBV5-1 with TRBJ2-7; D perhaps matches TRBD1 (5 bases). There are 14 residues in the CDR3. Germline CDR1 SGHRS, CDR2 YFSETQ. Trimming left V 4 bases short and J 5 bases short, with 16 bases between. The CDR3 sequence: CASSPNRQSNEQYF. CDR3 bases: TGCGCCAGCAGCCCAAACAGACAGTCCAACGAGCAGTACTTC.

This clonotype was observed a handful of times. The V gene is TRBV9, the J gene TRBJ1-2, with a possible D match to TRBD1 (5 bases). CDR1 is SGDLS and CDR2 is YYNGEE in the germline V gene. V lost 3 bases, J lost 6 bases, and 12 bases lay in between. The CDR3 is 13 amino acids. The CDR3, as DNA: TGTGCCAGCAGCGAGTGGCGGGGGGATGGCTACACCTTC. Encoded protein: CASSEWRGDGYTF. The full variable domain, rest sourced from reference TRBV9 and TRBJ1-2, is DSGVTQTPKHLITATGQRVTLRCSPRSGDLSVYWYQQSLDQGLQFLIQYYNGEERAKGNILERFSAQQFPDLHSELNLSSLELGDSALYFCASSEWRGDGYTFGSGTRLTVV.

This clonotype was detected many times. The chain uses TRBV20-1 and TRBJ1-4; D is ambiguous. This CDR3 contains 15 residues. CDR1 is DFQATT, CDR2 SNEGSKA, per germline (reference sequence). V was trimmed by 1 base and J by 1 base, leaving 10 bases between them. CDR3 in DNA: TGCAGTGCTAGAGCGTCCATAGGAACTAATGAAAAACTGTTTTTT. Protein: CSARASIGTNEKLFF.

This clonotype was detected ten times or more. V is TRBV7-2 and J is TRBJ1-1; 7 bases are shared with TRBD1. In germline, CDR1 is SGHTA, CDR2 FQGNSA. The CDR3 has 17 amino acids. The V gene end was trimmed by 2 bases and the J gene end by 0 bases; junction bases not matched to a gene: 9. CDR3 sequence: CASSLFHRQGMNTEAFF. The CDR3 coding sequence is TGTGCCAGCAGCTTATTTCACAGACAGGGCATGAACACTGAAGCTTTCTTT.

This clonotype showed up many times. DNA for the CDR3: TGTGCCAGCGCGGCGGGCAGGGACCACGAGCAGTACTTC. It yields the protein CASAAGRDHEQYF. The chain combines TRBV18 with TRBJ2-7; D may be TRBD1 or TRBD2 (5 bases each). This CDR3 comprises 13 residues. V shed 8 bases and J shed 5 bases, with 16 bases lying between them. Germline values: CDR1 KGHSH, CDR2 LQKENI.

Note on this clonotype: Given a much more abundant clone one base away, this may be a read error. The chain carries TRBV12-3 or TRBV12-4 and TRBJ1-1; maybe TRBD1 (5 bases). The CDR3 sequence is 14 residues long. The V and J ends lost 7 bases and 4 bases respectively, with 16 bases between them. This CDR3 is CASTPGGRSTEAFF. DNA for the CDR3: TGTGCCAGCACCCCGGGGGGGAGGAGCACTGAAGCTTTCTTT.

This clonotype has ten or more counts. CDR3 bases: TGTGCCAGCAGTCCGATGGGGAGGGAGGCTAACTATGGCTACACCTTC. Its protein product is CASSPMGREANYGYTF. The V and J genes are TRBV2 and TRBJ1-2; D gene unclear. V lost 5 bases and J lost 0, with 16 bases in between. The CDR3 has 16 amino acids. Germline V gene sequence: CDR1 SNHLY, CDR2 FYNNEI.

Concerning this clonotype itself: A much larger clone lies a single base off, so this may be a read error. The chain links TRBV6-5 to TRBJ1-2; no definite D call. CDR1 MNHEY and CDR2 SVGAGI come from the germline V gene. The CDR3 totals 16 residues. The CDR3 bases are TGTGGCAGCAGTTACTCTGGGCCACTTTCAAACTATGGCTACACCTTC. Its translation is CGSSYSGPLSNYGYTF.

Many counts were recorded for this clonotype. The rearrangement links TRBV7-2 to TRBJ1-2; 9 bases map to TRBD1. The V segment lost 4 bases and the J segment 2 bases; nucleotides outside the gene matches: 8. This CDR3 has 16 residues. The germline CDR1 and CDR2 sequences are SGHTA and FQGNSA. Here the CDR3 reads CASSSPRTGANYGYTF. The CDR3 DNA follows: TGTGCCAGCAGCTCGCCCCGGACAGGGGCGAACTATGGCTACACCTTC. Full variable domain (rest looked up from reference TRBV7-2 and TRBJ1-2): GAGVSQSPSNKVTEKGKDVELRCDPISGHTALYWYRQSLGQGLEFLIYFQGNSAPDKSGLPSDRFSAERTGGSVSTLTIQRTQQEDSAVYLCASSSPRTGANYGYTFGSGTRLTVV.

In the case of this clonotype: A far larger clone is a single base away, which makes a read error likely. The genes are TRBV6-1 and TRBJ2-4; 13 bases fit TRBD2. J gave up 13 bases and V 7 bases, and 37 bases lay outside the gene matches. The CDR3 covers 23 residues. The germline V gene has CDR1 MNHNS and CDR2 SASEGT. The CDR3 bases are TGTGCCAGCACCAGAAACCTCCCTAGCGGTACTAGCGGGAGGGTTGCTAACTACAATGAGCAGTACTTC. Residues: CASTRNLPSGTSGRVANYNEQYF.

This clonotype was observed many times. The rearrangement links TRBV12-3 or TRBV12-4 to TRBJ2-4; D remains unclear. This CDR3 contains 14 residues. V was cut by 3 bases and J by 7 bases, with 13 bases left in between. DNA of the CDR3: TGTGCCAGCAGTTTCCCGGATTCGTTGAACATTCAGTACTTC. Translated, it gives CASSFPDSLNIQYF.

This clonotype was detected a few times. The V call is TRBV12-3 or TRBV12-4, the J call TRBJ2-2; 8 bases match TRBD1. V trimming: 7 bases; J trimming: 7 bases; junction bases outside the gene matches: 11. The CDR3 extends over 15 amino acids. CDR3 bases: TGTGCCAGCACCTTCCGCGGACAGGGTGGCGGGGAGCTGTTTTTT. It yields the protein CASTFRGQGGGELFF.

This clonotype was seen many times. CDR3 in DNA: TGTGCCAGCAGTGACGGACAGGGAGTAGATACGCAGTATTTT. It translates to CASSDGQGVDTQYF. The chain combines TRBV2 with TRBJ2-3, with 8 nucleotides matching TRBD1. Germline assignment: CDR1 SNHLY and CDR2 FYNNEI. The CDR3 runs 14 residues. V shed 3 bases, J shed 5 bases, and the junction held 4 bases outside the gene matches.

This clonotype was detected only once. The V and J genes are TRBV11-3 and TRBJ1-2, with a tentative D call TRBD1 (5 bases). V was trimmed by 1 base and J by 8 bases, leaving 20 bases between them. Per the germline V gene, CDR1 is SGHNT and CDR2 is YENEEA. The CDR3 is 16 residues long. The CDR3: CASSLASWGLGRGYTF. The DNA of the CDR3 is TGTGCCAGCAGCTTAGCATCGTGGGGCCTCGGGCGGGGCTACACCTTC.

This clonotype was counted at least ten times. The V and J genes are TRBV28 and TRBJ2-5; the match to TRBD2 covers 7 bases. Germline V CDR1 and CDR2: MDHEN, SYDVKM. This CDR3 is built from 15 residues. Germline trimming cut 3 bases from V and 2 bases from J; bases unmatched to any gene: 6. The CDR3 protein is CASSFLRGTQETQYF. The CDR3 bases are TGTGCCAGCAGTTTCCTGCGGGGGACTCAAGAGACCCAGTACTTC.

This sequence joins TRBV5-1 and TRBJ1-1; 7 nucleotides agree with TRBD1. This CDR3 has 15 residues. Per germline, CDR1 SGHRS and CDR2 YFSETQ. The J segment lost 5 bases and the V segment lost 4 bases, leaving 11 bases of the junction unmatched. CDR3 coding DNA: TGCGCCAGCAGCCCGACTGACAGGGAGGGAACTGAAGCTTTCTTT. As protein: CASSPTDREGTEAFF. The full variable domain, rest sourced from reference TRBV5-1 and TRBJ1-1, is KAGVTQTPRYLIKTRGQQVTLSCSPISGHRSVSWYQQTPGQGLQFLFEYFSETQRNKGNFPGRFSGRQFSNSRSEMNVSTLELGDSALYLCASSPTDREGTEAFFGQGTRLTVV.

This clonotype was detected a few times. The chain links TRBV4-3 to TRBJ2-1; TRBD2 aligns across 10 bases. This CDR3 has 17 residues. Unmatched junction bases numbered 11, after V lost 0 bases and J lost 9 bases. The V gene's germline CDR1 is LGHNA and CDR2 YSLEER. The CDR3 sequence: CASSQDWGASGSGEQFF. The CDR3, as DNA: TGCGCCAGCAGCCAAGATTGGGGGGCTAGCGGGAGCGGTGAGCAGTTCTTC.

This clonotype was seen only a few times. The chain carries TRBV7-2 and TRBJ2-7; the match to TRBD2 covers 7 bases. This CDR3 has 15 residues. Germline values: CDR1 SGHTA, CDR2 FQGNSA. With 1 base clipped from V and 2 bases from J, the junction kept 5 bases outside the gene matches. CDR3 protein: CASSLGASGTYEQYF. CDR3 DNA: TGTGCCAGCAGCTTAGGGGCTAGCGGAACCTACGAGCAGTACTTC.

This chain links TRBV27 with TRBJ1-4, with a possible D match to TRBD1 (6 bases). Germline V gene data show CDR1 as MNHEY and CDR2 as SMNVEV (reference sequence). The V end lost 8 bases, the J end lost 6 bases, and 16 bases lay between the germline ends. This CDR3 has 14 residues. CDR3 region: CASGYQGPDEKLFF. CDR3 sequence (DNA): TGTGCCAGCGGATACCAGGGGCCCGATGAAAAACTGTTTTTT.

This rearrangement joins TRBV18 to TRBJ2-7; D is undetermined. Per the germline V gene, CDR1 is KGHSH and CDR2 is LQKENI. This CDR3 is 15 amino acids long. Trimming shortened V by 3 bases and J by 0 bases, and 12 bases separated the two germline ends. The CDR3 is CASSPSPESSYEQYF. In DNA, the CDR3 is TGTGCCAGCTCACCGTCTCCCGAGAGCTCCTACGAGCAGTACTTC. Together with reference TRBV18 and TRBJ2-7, the CDR3 gives the full variable domain: NAGVMQNPRHLVRRRGQEARLRCSPMKGHSHVYWYRQLPEEGLKFMVYLQKENIIDESGMPKERFSAEFPKEGPSILRIQQVVRGDSAAYFCASSPSPESSYEQYFGPGTRLTVT.

Regarding this clonotype: The junction departs from the called germline gene at one end, perhaps through a read error. The chain is built from TRBV12-3 or TRBV12-4 and TRBJ2-1; 9 positions agree with TRBD2. CDR3 size: 15 residues. CDR3 nucleotides: TGTGCCGGCAGTTATCTAGCGGGATCCCACAATGAGCAGTTCTTC. Its translation is CAGSYLAGSHNEQFF.

In this sample, this clonotype turned up once. The gene calls are TRBV12-3 or TRBV12-4 and TRBJ1-5; D gene ambiguous. The CDR3 totals 13 residues. V was shortened by 4 bases and J by 7 bases, with 11 bases between the two germline ends. The chain's CDR3 is CASSSREGQPQHF. DNA for the CDR3: TGTGCCAGCAGTTCCCGGGAGGGACAGCCCCAGCATTTT.

This clonotype was detected many times. The rearrangement links TRBV19 to TRBJ2-7; 8 bases are shared with TRBD1. The germline gives CDR1 LNHDA, CDR2 SQIVND (reference sequence). J was trimmed by 1 base and V by 5 bases; bases with no gene match: 7. The CDR3 is made up of 15 amino acids. Here the CDR3 DNA reads TGTGCCAGTAGTGCAATTGGGGACAGGTCCTACGAGCAGTACTTC. This sequence encodes CASSAIGDRSYEQYF.